This T cell receptor beta chain was captured by sequencing in a study of cytomegalovirus exposure and HLA in healthy donors. PCR used 60 Vbeta primers and 13 Jbeta primers. Repertoires were generated with immunoSEQ multiplex PCR, while TCRdb's copy carries only in-frame clones and drops some. The table includes around 120,000 clones, just over 75% detected once. Germline assignment: CDR1 SGHDT and CDR2 YYEEEE. The V gene lost 4 bases and the J gene lost 0 bases, with 14 bases spanning the gap. The CDR3 totals 16 residues. Study-wide points: Later analysis demonstrated an association between a missense DCLRE1C variant and TCR beta V- and J-gene trimming.

This clone has just one count. Its specificity is unknown. The sequence was collected from a woman between 45 and 65 years old in good health and CMV-seronegative. The sample comprised PBMCs. The chain couples TRBV5-6 to TRBJ1-3, with D maybe TRBD1 (5 bases). The DNA for the CDR3 is TGTGCCAGCAGCCCCCGGGGGGACCCCTCTGGAAACACCATATATTTT. Amino acid sequence: CASSPRGDPSGNTIYF.